The 14 T cell receptor beta chains in this list originate from one sample, sequenced in a study of blood T cell repertoires in COVID-19. The protocol was immunoSEQ multiplex PCR, while the TCRdb copy is restricted to in-frame clones and leaves out a portion. The sample carries 250,000 to 350,000 clones, 80% to 90% recorded once. Sequenced material: peripheral blood. These receptors were taken from a woman in her twenties or thirties with active or convalescent COVID-19.

V and J are TRBV19 and TRBJ1-1; D remains ambiguous. The CDR3 loop spans 14 amino acids. With 5 bases removed from V and 0 bases from J, the gap between germline ends came to 10 bases. Germline CDR1 and CDR2: LNHDA and SQIVND (reference sequence). The DNA for the CDR3 is TGTGCCAGTAGTTATTCGGGGTTGAACACTGAAGCTTTCTTT. Its protein product is CASSYSGLNTEAFF.

The gene calls are TRBV5-6 and TRBJ2-7, with TRBD1 matching 9 bases. Germline assignment: CDR1 SGHDT and CDR2 YYEEEE. V was pared by 0 bases and J by 6 bases, with 16 bases of the junction left unmatched. This CDR3 has 18 residues. CDR3 sequence: CASSLAAGTGWLGGEQYF. For the CDR3, the DNA is TGTGCCAGCAGCTTGGCGGCCGGGACAGGGTGGTTGGGCGGCGAGCAGTACTTC.

A single count supports this clone. V is TRBV19 and J is TRBJ2-1, with TRBD1 identical over 7 bases. The V and J ends lost 8 bases and 6 bases, in that order; junction bases with no gene match: 10. This CDR3 comprises 14 residues. The germline gives CDR1 LNHDA, CDR2 SQIVND (reference sequence). CDR3 protein: CASDTGVLGNEQFF. CDR3 nucleotides: TGTGCCAGTGATACAGGGGTGTTAGGCAATGAGCAGTTCTTC.

The rearrangement joins TRBV6-1 to TRBJ1-2; tentative D call: TRBD1 (6 bases). There are 13 residues in the CDR3. CDR1 MNHNS and CDR2 SASEGT come from the germline V gene. V lost 0 bases and J lost 7, with 9 bases in between. The CDR3 region is CASSEARGFGYTF. DNA for the CDR3: TGTGCCAGCAGTGAAGCCAGGGGTTTTGGCTACACCTTC.

The V and J genes are TRBV13 and TRBJ1-2; D is perhaps TRBD1 (5 bases). The germline V gene has CDR1 PRHDT and CDR2 FYEKMQ (reference sequence). The CDR3 contains 13 residues. The V gene lost 2 bases and the J gene lost 2 bases, with 6 bases spanning the gap. The CDR3 loop reads CASSLRGNYGYTF. DNA of the CDR3: TGTGCCAGCAGCTTACGGGGGAACTATGGCTACACCTTC.

This chain connects TRBV25-1 to TRBJ2-7; maybe TRBD1 (7 bases). The V and J ends lost 1 base and 3 bases respectively, with 13 bases between them. This CDR3 has 15 residues. Germline loops: CDR1 MGHDK, CDR2 SYGVNS. DNA for the CDR3: TGTGCCAGCAGTGAATCGGGCAGGGGGGTCTACGAGCAGTACTTC. Translation: CASSESGRGVYEQYF.

The chain uses TRBV10-3 and TRBJ1-1, with 9 bases matching TRBD1. The germline gives CDR1 ENHRY, CDR2 SYGVKD. The J segment lost 8 bases and the V segment lost 7 bases, leaving 11 bases of the junction unmatched. The CDR3 runs 14 residues. CDR3 residues: CAITPEGDREEAFF. The CDR3 nucleotides read TGTGCCATCACTCCCGAGGGGGACAGGGAGGAAGCTTTCTTT.

The chain has TRBV6-4 and TRBJ1-2, with TRBD1 matching over 8 bases. Germline V gene sequence: CDR1 MRHNA, CDR2 SNTAGT. V shed 6 bases and J 4 bases; nucleotides not matched to a gene: 10. The CDR3 has 15 amino acids. The DNA for the CDR3 is TGTGCCAGCAGCAGGGAGCGACAGGGGACCTATGGCTACACCTTC. As protein: CASSRERQGTYGYTF.

V and J are TRBV11-1 and TRBJ2-2, with D perhaps matching TRBD1 (5 bases). Trimming cost V 5 bases and J 1 base, with 8 bases left between them. This CDR3 is built from 14 residues. The germline CDR1 and CDR2 sequences are SGHAT and FQDESV (reference sequence). Written as DNA, the CDR3 is TGTGCCAGCAGCCTTGGACAGAACACCGGGGAGCTGTTTTTT. Translation gives CASSLGQNTGELFF.

The CDR3 region has the DNA TGCAGCACTAGGACAGCGGATACGCAGTATTTT. It translates to CSTRTADTQYF. V gene TRBV29-1 combines with J gene TRBJ2-3, with D possibly TRBD1 on 6 matching bases. Trimming pared 8 bases from V and 6 bases from J, leaving 12 bases between. Germline V gene data show CDR1 as SQVTM and CDR2 as ANQGSEA. This CDR3 is built from 11 residues.

This clone was detected only a few times. Other DNA sequences from this sample encode an identical CDR3 as well. V gene TRBV28 combines with J gene TRBJ1-2, with D possibly matching TRBD1 (5 bases). The germline gives CDR1 MDHEN, CDR2 SYDVKM. The CDR3 runs to 12 residues. V was clipped by 5 bases and J by 8 bases, with 12 bases between them. CDR3 DNA: TGTGCCAGCAGTCTCCAGGGAAAAGGCTACACCTTC. Translating it yields CASSLQGKGYTF.

Notes on this clone: Its ends do not fully match the called genes, so a read error is possible. The rearrangement uses TRBV20-1 and TRBJ1-2, with 8 positions matching TRBD1. The CDR3 is 11 amino acids. The germline gives CDR1 DFQATT, CDR2 SNEGSKA (reference sequence). For the CDR3, the DNA is TGCAGTGCTCCCTGGACAGGGCTCTATCCCTTC. Its protein is CSAPWTGLYPF.

The chain recombines TRBV7-9 with TRBJ2-2, with D hard to call. CDR3 length: 15 residues. The germline V and J ends were trimmed by 1 base and 0 bases, with 6 bases remaining between them. Germline V gene sequence: CDR1 SEHNR, CDR2 FQNEAQ (reference sequence). The CDR3 coding sequence is TGTGCCAGCAGCTTAGGGCAGGCGAACACCGGGGAGCTGTTTTTT. As protein: CASSLGQANTGELFF.

This chain joins TRBV18 and TRBJ1-6; tentatively, D is TRBD1 (5 bases). Germline CDR1 is KGHSH and CDR2 is LQKENI. Between the trimmed V and J ends, which lost 4 bases and 5 bases, there was a span of 21 bases. The length of the CDR3 is 18 residues. CDR3 loop: CASSRTDTRGVNNSPLHF. DNA of the CDR3: TGTGCCAGCTCACGAACTGATACGCGGGGGGTCAATAATTCACCCCTCCACTTT. Combining the CDR3 with reference TRBV18 and TRBJ1-6 gives the whole variable domain NAGVMQNPRHLVRRRGQEARLRCSPMKGHSHVYWYRQLPEEGLKFMVYLQKENIIDESGMPKERFSAEFPKEGPSILRIQQVVRGDSAAYFCASSRTDTRGVNNSPLHFGNGTRLTVT.